The 22 T cell receptor beta chains presented below share a single source sample, sequenced in a study of blood T cell repertoires in COVID-19. The repertoire was sequenced with immunoSEQ multiplex PCR; TCRdb's copy has only in-frame clones and lacks some. The sample lists a few hundred thousand clones, around 88% occurring once. Sequenced material: PBMCs or T cells enriched from blood (not recorded which). Receptor source: a woman in her 40s who had recovered from COVID-19.

Notes on this clone: One end of the junction does not line up with germline, which may come from a read error. The chain uses TRBV19 and TRBJ2-7; tentatively, D is TRBD2 (5 bases). CDR3 length equals 16 residues. Germline CDR1 reads LNHDA; CDR2 reads SQIVND (reference sequence). CDR3 nucleotides: TGTGCCAGTAGTGTAGACCCTCGGGGAGCGACCTACGAGCAGTACTTC. It specifies CASSVDPRGATYEQYF.

This clone has a single count. V is TRBV7-9 and J is TRBJ2-7; 13 nucleotides agree with TRBD2. The CDR3 contains 16 residues. V gave up 4 bases and J gave up 1 base; unmatched junction bases: 4. CDR1 is SEHNR, CDR2 FQNEAQ, per germline (reference sequence). The CDR3 loop reads CASSSRLAGGSYEQYF. The CDR3 DNA follows: TGTGCCAGCAGCTCCCGACTAGCGGGAGGTTCCTACGAGCAGTACTTC.

For the CDR3, the DNA is TGTGCCAGCAGCCTACCCCGGGACAGTCGCAATCAGCCCCAGCATTTT. Translated: CASSLPRDSRNQPQHF. The rearrangement uses TRBV6-2 or TRBV6-3 and TRBJ1-5; 7 bases fit TRBD1. Germline V gene data show CDR1 as MNHEY and CDR2 as SVGEGT. The J segment lost 2 bases and the V segment lost 6 bases, leaving 10 bases of the junction unmatched. The CDR3 loop spans 16 amino acids.

The chain employs TRBV15 and TRBJ2-2; 11 bases are shared with TRBD2. The CDR3 has 18 amino acids. Germline V CDR1 and CDR2: LNHNV, YYDKDF (reference sequence). The V segment lost 5 bases and the J segment 4 bases; nucleotides outside the gene matches: 12. In nucleotides, the CDR3 is TGTGCCACCAGCCTAGGACTAGCGGGCCCCCGAGGCACCGGGGAGCTGTTTTTT. This codes for CATSLGLAGPRGTGELFF.

The rearrangement links TRBV27 to TRBJ1-2; 9 nucleotides match TRBD1. The junction had 5 bases not matched to a gene; V was cut back by 6 bases and J by 0 bases. The CDR3 totals 15 residues. From germline, CDR1 is MNHEY and CDR2 SMNVEV (reference sequence). The CDR3 loop reads CASRGTGQANYGYTF. The DNA for the CDR3 is TGTGCCAGCAGGGGGACAGGGCAAGCTAACTATGGCTACACCTTC.

V usage is TRBV2 and J usage is TRBJ2-7, with TRBD2 as a possible D gene (6 bases). Trimming removed 4 bases at V and 5 bases at J, with 15 bases between. In germline, CDR1 is SNHLY, CDR2 FYNNEI. The CDR3 has 14 residues. CDR3 in amino acids: CASSVTGVVDEQYF. CDR3 bases: TGTGCCAGCAGTGTAACGGGAGTGGTCGACGAGCAGTACTTC.

The gene calls are TRBV7-3 and TRBJ1-1; possibly TRBD1 for D (6 bases). CDR1 and CDR2 (germline): SGHTA, FQGTGA. The CDR3 runs to 13 residues. The V and J ends lost 6 bases and 5 bases respectively, with 13 bases between them. CDR3 sequence: CASRPLDRTEAFF. In DNA, the CDR3 is TGTGCCAGCAGACCTTTAGACAGGACTGAAGCTTTCTTT.

The rearrangement joins TRBV7-2 to TRBJ2-1, with 10 bases fitting TRBD2. V was pared by 5 bases and J by 4 bases, with 5 bases of the junction left unmatched. Germline-derived CDR1 and CDR2 are SGHTA and FQGNSA. CDR3 length: 15 amino acids. The CDR3 DNA reads TGTGCCAGCAGCCCGGGACTAGCGTATTACAATGAGCAGTTCTTC. Its protein product is CASSPGLAYYNEQFF.

This chain joins TRBV27 and TRBJ1-5; TRBD1 might be the D (6 bases). Trimming left V 3 bases short and J 2 bases short, with 11 bases between. This CDR3 is 15 amino acids long. Germline values: CDR1 MNHEY, CDR2 SMNVEV (reference sequence). The chain's CDR3 is CASSLAGGRNQPQHF. CDR3 coding DNA: TGTGCCAGCAGTTTGGCTGGGGGCCGCAATCAGCCCCAGCATTTT.

This sequence joins TRBV30 and TRBJ2-1; D call uncertain. V was cut by 5 bases and J by 1 base, with 9 bases left in between. The germline V gene encodes CDR1 GTSNPN and CDR2 SVGIG (reference sequence). The CDR3 runs to 13 residues. Here the CDR3 DNA reads TGTGCCTGGGGTGGTACATCCTACAATGAGCAGTTCTTC. Translation gives CAWGGTSYNEQFF.

The chain carries TRBV5-1 and TRBJ2-2; 7 positions match TRBD2. Germline V gives CDR1 SGHRS, CDR2 YFSETQ. With 5 bases clipped from V and 3 bases from J, the junction kept 10 bases outside the gene matches. The CDR3 is made up of 16 amino acids. The CDR3 here is CASRTGTTIDTGELFF. For the CDR3, the DNA is TGCGCCAGCAGAACCGGGACTACCATTGACACCGGGGAGCTGTTTTTT. Drawing the rest from reference TRBV5-1 and TRBJ2-2, the complete variable domain is KAGVTQTPRYLIKTRGQQVTLSCSPISGHRSVSWYQQTPGQGLQFLFEYFSETQRNKGNFPGRFSGRQFSNSRSEMNVSTLELGDSALYLCASRTGTTIDTGELFFGEGSRLTVL.

V and J are TRBV21-1 and TRBJ2-7; the table's D call, TRBD1, was not checked against the DNA. TRBV21-1 is a documented pseudogene. There are 14 residues in the CDR3. The CDR3 bases are TGTGCCAGCAGCCCCGGGACAGGGTCGGGTGAGCAGTACTTC. It translates to CASSPGTGSGEQYF.

V gene TRBV28 combines with J gene TRBJ1-1; weak D call: TRBD1 (5 bases). Germline CDR1 reads MDHEN; CDR2 reads SYDVKM. V lost 2 bases and J 6 bases, leaving 13 bases between the germline ends. The length of the CDR3 is 14 residues. CDR3 sequence (DNA): TGTGCCAGCAGTTTAGCCAGGGAAGGGCCTGAAGCTTTCTTT. This encodes CASSLAREGPEAFF. The full variable domain, in which reference TRBV28 and TRBJ1-1 provide the parts outside the CDR3, is DVKVTQSSRYLVKRTGEKVFLECVQDMDHENMFWYRQDPGLGLRLIYFSYDVKMKEKGDIPEGYSVSREKKERFSLILESASTNQTSMYLCASSLAREGPEAFFGQGTRLTVV.

This clone appeared a single time. The chain combines TRBV7-8 with TRBJ2-7; D not certain. This CDR3 is 14 amino acids long. Germline-derived CDR1 and CDR2 are SGHVS and FQNEAQ. Trimming removed 5 bases at V and 0 bases at J, with 11 bases between. CDR3: CASSPGEDSYEQYF. CDR3 nucleotides: TGTGCCAGCAGCCCCGGAGAGGACTCCTACGAGCAGTACTTC.

The chain is built from TRBV19 and TRBJ2-3, with 9 positions matching TRBD1. Germline values: CDR1 LNHDA, CDR2 SQIVND (reference sequence). V gave up 11 bases and J gave up 2 bases; unmatched junction bases: 8. The CDR3 is made up of 14 amino acids. CDR3 region: CAVALQGATDTQYF. CDR3 bases: TGTGCCGTAGCCCTACAGGGGGCCACAGATACGCAGTATTTT.

This clone showed up just once. The chain recombines TRBV7-9 with TRBJ1-3; D call uncertain. V was pared by 1 base and J by 0 bases, with 7 bases between. There are 15 residues in the CDR3. Looked up from germline, CDR1 is SEHNR and CDR2 is FQNEAQ (reference sequence). The DNA of the CDR3 is TGTGCCAGCAGCTTAGGCCCCAGCTCTGGAAACACCATATATTTT. Its translation: CASSLGPSSGNTIYF.

This clone has more than one count but fewer than ten. The V gene is TRBV4-3, the J gene TRBJ1-6; D not resolved. Germline V gene lookup returns CDR1 LGHNA and CDR2 YSLEER. V lost 5 bases and J 9 bases, leaving 11 bases between the germline ends. This CDR3 has 13 residues. Here the CDR3 DNA reads TGCGCCAGCAGCTATAGGAGACCTTCACCCCTCCACTTT. Protein product: CASSYRRPSPLHF.

The chain joins TRBV28 to TRBJ2-1; D is unclear. The V gene lost 6 bases and the J gene lost 10 bases, with 10 bases spanning the gap. Germline V lookup: CDR1 MDHEN, CDR2 SYDVKM. CDR3 length: 11 residues. The DNA for the CDR3 is TGTGCCAGCAGCCCGGTCGGGGAGCAGTTCTTC. Amino acids: CASSPVGEQFF.

The rearrangement uses TRBV19 and TRBJ1-1; D may be TRBD1 (6 bases). The CDR3 extends over 14 amino acids. V lost 7 bases and J lost 2, with 14 bases in between. The germline V gene has CDR1 LNHDA and CDR2 SQIVND (reference sequence). The CDR3 nucleotides are TGTGCCAGTAAGGGGCAGGGGAGCAACACTGAAGCTTTCTTT. Translated, it gives CASKGQGSNTEAFF.

This sequence joins TRBV10-3 and TRBJ2-4; maybe TRBD2 (6 bases). The ends were cut back, 4 bases at V and 6 bases at J, with 13 bases in the middle. The germline CDR1 and CDR2 sequences are ENHRY and SYGVKD. The CDR3 extends over 14 amino acids. In nucleotides, the CDR3 is TGTGCCATCAGTGGGACTGGGGGAGGAAACATTCAGTACTTC. As protein: CAISGTGGGNIQYF.

In its sample, this clone was seen once. The chain has TRBV2 and TRBJ2-7, with 8 bases lining up with TRBD1. Trimming at V came to 5 bases and at J to 0 bases, leaving 3 bases not matched to a gene. Germline CDR1 reads SNHLY; CDR2 reads FYNNEI. The CDR3 has 14 residues. The CDR3 reads CASSSGTGSYEQYF. CDR3 nucleotides: TGTGCCAGCAGTTCCGGGACAGGCTCCTACGAGCAGTACTTC. The whole variable domain, remainder taken from reference TRBV2 and TRBJ2-7, is EPEVTQTPSHQVTQMGQEVILRCVPISNHLYFYWYRQILGQKVEFLVSFYNNEISEKSEIFDDQFSVERPDGSNFTLKIRSTKLEDSAMYFCASSSGTGSYEQYFGPGTRLTVT.

As concerns this clone: A junction boundary mismatches the germline segment, possibly from a read error. The chain employs TRBV7-7 and TRBJ2-5; D is unresolved. Germline lookup yields CDR1 SSHAT and CDR2 FNYEAQ (reference sequence). This CDR3 contains 14 residues. DNA of the CDR3: TGTGCTAGCAGCTTATCTGGGCCCCCAGAGACCCAGTACTTC. It yields the protein CASSLSGPPETQYF.